These 13 T cell receptor beta chains originate from one sample sequenced in a study of T cell repertoires in cytomegalovirus infection. Antigens of these TCRs are unknown. TCRdb independently ran MiXCR on the reads; one entry per CDR3 protein. The repertoire holds some 940,000 distinct CDR3 sequences, roughly 31% seen once, with over 12% in the top ten. The sample here was cultured CD8+ T cells from PBMCs, taken from culture after CMV antigen stimulation. The source of these receptors is a human donor in good health (CMV status not recorded). Some clones in this sample may be carry-over from other donors' samples.

This sequence joins TRBV7-9 and TRBJ1-4; 7 bases line up with TRBD1. In germline, CDR1 is SEHNR, CDR2 FQNEAQ (reference sequence). The CDR3 length is 14 residues. Trimming removed 8 bases from V and 5 bases from J; junction bases left unmatched: 8. The chain's CDR3 is CASLAGGPNEKLFF. CDR3 bases: TGTGCCAGCCTCGCAGGGGGACCCAATGAAAAACTGTTTTTT.

V usage is TRBV27 and J usage is TRBJ1-2, with D possibly TRBD1 on 5 matching bases. The CDR3 sequence is 12 residues long. V was trimmed by 10 bases and J by 7 bases, leaving 16 bases between them. CDR1 is MNHEY, CDR2 SMNVEV, per germline (reference sequence). The chain's CDR3 is CAIWGRESGYTF. In DNA form, the CDR3 reads TGTGCCATCTGGGGCAGGGAGAGTGGCTACACCTTC.

The chain uses TRBV4-3 and TRBJ2-2; D perhaps matches TRBD1 (6 bases). V was shortened by 2 bases and J by 4 bases, with 17 bases between the two germline ends. Germline V gene sequence: CDR1 LGHNA, CDR2 YSLEER. The CDR3 consists of 17 residues. As DNA, the CDR3 is TGCGCCAGCAGCCAACGTCCCTCCAGGGGTGGCACCGGGGAGCTGTTTTTT. Translated: CASSQRPSRGGTGELFF.

This chain uses TRBV7-6 with TRBJ1-3; possibly TRBD1 for D (5 bases). Germline V gene data show CDR1 as SGHVS and CDR2 as FNYEAQ. This CDR3 has 16 residues. V shed 1 base and J shed 0 bases, with 10 bases lying between them. CDR3 sequence reads: CASSLVDSPSGNTIYF. CDR3 nucleotide sequence: TGTGCCAGCAGCTTAGTTGACAGTCCCTCTGGAAACACCATATATTTT.

The V call is TRBV24-1, the J call TRBJ2-1, with TRBD2 matching 8 bases. Germline V gene sequence: CDR1 KGHDR, CDR2 SFDVKD. The CDR3 covers 17 residues. After removal of 1 base from V and 6 bases from J, the junction contained 10 bases not matched to a gene. In DNA, the CDR3 is TGTGCCACCAGTGATTTCATTCGGGGGGGCCGCTTCAATGAGCAGTTCTTC. Translated, it gives CATSDFIRGGRFNEQFF.

This clonotype occurred a few times. The rearrangement joins TRBV4-1 to TRBJ2-1; TRBD2 matches at 12 bases. Germline loops: CDR1 MGHRA, CDR2 YSYEKL. The CDR3 sequence is 17 residues long. V gave up 3 bases and J gave up 3 bases; unmatched junction bases: 6. The CDR3 here is CASSQERLAGDYNEQFF. The CDR3 region has the DNA TGCGCCAGCAGCCAGGAAAGACTAGCGGGGGACTACAATGAGCAGTTCTTC.

In this sample, this clonotype turned up a few times. The chain is built from TRBV4-1 and TRBJ2-4, with TRBD2 as a possible D gene (5 bases). There are 15 residues in the CDR3. V was trimmed by 4 bases and J by 0 bases, leaving 10 bases between them. CDR1 and CDR2 (germline): MGHRA, YSYEKL. The CDR3 sequence is CASSLNEGAKNIQYF. In DNA form, the CDR3 reads TGCGCCAGCAGCCTTAATGAGGGAGCCAAAAACATTCAGTACTTC.

This clonotype was seen many times. The V call is TRBV5-6, the J call TRBJ2-5; 8 bases agree with TRBD1. The junction had 8 bases not matched to a gene; V was cut back by 4 bases and J by 9 bases. Germline V gene lookup returns CDR1 SGHDT and CDR2 YYEEEE. The CDR3 length is 13 residues. The CDR3 DNA reads as TGTGCCAGCAGCCCCAGGACAGGGTGGGCCCAGTACTTC. This codes for CASSPRTGWAQYF.

Only a few counts were recorded for this clonotype. This rearrangement joins TRBV11-2 to TRBJ2-1; possibly TRBD1 for D (5 bases). The germline V gene has CDR1 SGHAT and CDR2 FQNNGV. Trimming stripped 3 bases from V and 8 bases from J, with 14 bases between. CDR3 size: 14 residues. The CDR3, as DNA: TGTGCCAGCAGCTTGGGCAGGGTGGGTGATGAGCAGTTCTTC. This gives the protein CASSLGRVGDEQFF.

The chain has TRBV20-1 and TRBJ2-3; the D gene is possibly TRBD2 (6 bases). The CDR3 has 18 amino acids. Germline CDR1 DFQATT, CDR2 SNEGSKA (reference sequence). The germline V and J ends were trimmed by 7 bases and 4 bases, with 30 bases remaining between them. CDR3 nucleotide sequence: TGCAGTGTGAGCGGTCTGTCGCGGGGAAGTTTATTCCCAGATACGCAGTATTTT. Protein: CSVSGLSRGSLFPDTQYF.

This chain connects TRBV14 to TRBJ2-1; D call uncertain. Germline assignment: CDR1 SGHDN and CDR2 FVKESK. Trimming removed 0 bases at V and 10 bases at J, with 10 bases between. The CDR3 has 13 residues. The CDR3 DNA sequence: TGTGCCAGCAGCCAAGAAACATTTGGCGAGCAGTTCTTC. It codes for CASSQETFGEQFF.

This clonotype was picked up many times. The chain carries TRBV7-6 and TRBJ1-2; a possible D gene is TRBD1 (6 bases). The CDR3 runs 13 residues. Trimming took off 6 bases at V and 7 bases at J, with 15 bases between the two ends. Germline V gene lookup returns CDR1 SGHVS and CDR2 FNYEAQ. The CDR3 loop reads CASSFTTGSGYTF. The DNA for the CDR3 is TGTGCCAGCAGTTTTACCACAGGGTCTGGCTACACCTTC.

This clonotype occurred once. This chain connects TRBV29-1 to TRBJ2-2; 9 bases map to TRBD1. Germline V gene sequence: CDR1 SQVTM, CDR2 ANQGSEA. CDR3 length: 16 amino acids. V lost 6 bases, J lost 1 base, and 9 bases stayed unmatched. CDR3 amino acids: CSVPGQGRKNTGELFF. The CDR3 nucleotides are TGCAGCGTCCCGGGACAGGGCCGAAAGAACACCGGGGAGCTGTTTTTT.